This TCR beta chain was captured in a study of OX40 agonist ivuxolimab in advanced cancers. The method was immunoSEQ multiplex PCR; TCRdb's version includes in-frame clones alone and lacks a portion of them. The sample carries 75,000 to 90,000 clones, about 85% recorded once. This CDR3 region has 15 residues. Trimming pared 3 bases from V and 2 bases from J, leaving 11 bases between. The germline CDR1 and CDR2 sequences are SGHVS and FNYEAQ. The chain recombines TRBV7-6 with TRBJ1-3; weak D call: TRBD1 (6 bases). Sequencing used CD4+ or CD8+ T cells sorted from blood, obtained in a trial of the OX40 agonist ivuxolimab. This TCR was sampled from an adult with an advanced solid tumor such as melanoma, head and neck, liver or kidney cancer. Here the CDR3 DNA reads TGTGCCAGCAGCTTCTCGGGACAACCTGGAAACACCATATATTTT. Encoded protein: CASSFSGQPGNTIYF.